The rows below give T cell receptor beta chains drawn from one sample of a study of cytomegalovirus exposure and HLA in healthy donors. Clones were sequenced by immunoSEQ multiplex PCR, and TCRdb holds only the in-frame ones, with some missing. The sample yields about 140,000 clones, approximately 91% seen once. The sequenced sample consisted of PBMCs. These receptors all stem from a middle-aged woman in good health and CMV-seronegative. Both conserved end residues are part of each CDR3. A D gene is named only where the DNA matches it firmly.

D: NA; V: TRBV4-2; CDR3: CASSLTRERDTQYF
D: TRBD1; V: TRBV19; CDR3: CASSRQGANYNEQFF
D: NA; V: TRBV9; CDR3: CASSVAPREGETQYF
D: TRBD2; V: TRBV19; CDR3: CASSMGGRGTGELFF
D: TRBD1; V: TRBV10-3; CDR3: CAIRRTGSDTGELFF
D: NA; V: TRBV10-3; CDR3: CAIAPGVTYEQYF
D: TRBD1; V: TRBV2; CDR3: CASSGRQGAEAFF
D: NA; V: TRBV28; CDR3: CASSLIARHNTGELFF
D: NA; V: TRBV4-1; CDR3: CASSQELSREQYF
D: TRBD2; V: TRBV28; CDR3: CASIVGGGPLNNEQFF
D: TRBD2; V: TRBV7-8; CDR3: CASRLAVPVSYEQYF
D: TRBD1; V: TRBV5-4; CDR3: CASSEKTGAYEQYF
D: TRBD2; V: TRBV11-2; CDR3: CASRALAGGTYEQYF
D: TRBD1; V: TRBV4-1; CDR3: CASATGANTGELFF
D: NA; V: TRBV15; CDR3: CATSRERTASNQPQHF
D: NA; V: TRBV7-9; CDR3: CASSPWDNSYEQYF
D: TRBD1; V: TRBV7-8; CDR3: CASSFGQGRHGYTF
D: TRBD1; V: TRBV10-1; CDR3: CASSESTGTGWDEQYF
D: NA; V: TRBV9; CDR3: CASSVEPSAETQYF
D: NA; V: TRBV2; CDR3: CASKEGQETQYF
D: NA; V: TRBV6-4; CDR3: CASSREWGVDEQFF
D: NA; V: TRBV2; CDR3: CASSDTSKGDEQFF
D: NA; V: TRBV30; CDR3: CAWSRVATGELFF
D: NA; V: TRBV5-1; CDR3: CASSSTYGYTF
D: TRBD1; V: TRBV6-1; CDR3: CASRQGPYLSYEQYF
D: TRBD1; V: TRBV27; CDR3: CASNGQGDATEAFF
D: NA; V: TRBV5-1; CDR3: CASSPTGFGYTF
D: NA; V: TRBV9; CDR3: CASSVGASGTDTQYF
D: TRBD1; V: TRBV7-2; CDR3: CASSLAGQGYGYTF
D: TRBD1; V: TRBV11-2; CDR3: CASSAYRTGWYETQYF
D: NA; V: TRBV7-2; CDR3: CASSLYNQPQHF
D: TRBD1; V: TRBV7-9; CDR3: CASSLGTGDTEAFF
D: NA; V: TRBV4-2; CDR3: CASSQDLVGGSGANVLTF
D: NA; V: TRBV5-1; CDR3: CASSLESSGNTIYF
D: NA; V: TRBV4-2; CDR3: CASSQLGRGETQYF
D: NA; V: TRBV2; CDR3: CASSAVQGIHGYTF
D: NA; V: TRBV5-6; CDR3: CASSLIQYREAFF
D: NA; V: TRBV7-9; CDR3: CASSLIGQYSNQPQHF
D: TRBD2; V: TRBV9; CDR3: CASSASGGQYNEQFF
D: NA; V: TRBV6-1; CDR3: CASSEVEAQPQHF
D: NA; V: TRBV2; CDR3: CASSEGAGELFF
D: TRBD2; V: TRBV28; CDR3: CASSLRGVIQYF
D: NA; V: TRBV27; CDR3: CASSRQVNQPQHF
D: TRBD2; V: TRBV5-1; CDR3: CASSRSGSDQETQYF
D: TRBD2; V: TRBV7-9; CDR3: CASSLAVTSSGTDTQYF